A single sample is the source of the 16 T cell receptor beta chains below, sequenced in a study of blood T cell repertoires in COVID-19. Only in-frame clones appear in the TCRdb table, and some are missing; sequencing was by immunoSEQ multiplex PCR. The repertoire holds approximately 250,000 clones, 86% seen once, with over 8% in the top ten. Sequencing was done on a sample of peripheral blood. These receptors were obtained from a man aged 35 to 55 with active or convalescent COVID-19.

Details on this clone: Other nucleotide sequences from this sample produce the same CDR3. The chain employs TRBV5-1 and TRBJ2-7; D possibly corresponds to TRBD1 (6 bases). Germline lookup yields CDR1 SGHRS and CDR2 YFSETQ. The CDR3 contains 13 residues. V gave up 0 bases and J gave up 7 bases, with 11 bases separating them. Here the CDR3 reads CASSLDRAGEQYF. CDR3 DNA sequence: TGCGCCAGCAGCTTGGACAGGGCCGGGGAGCAGTACTTC. Full variable domain (rest looked up from reference TRBV5-1 and TRBJ2-7): KAGVTQTPRYLIKTRGQQVTLSCSPISGHRSVSWYQQTPGQGLQFLFEYFSETQRNKGNFPGRFSGRQFSNSRSEMNVSTLELGDSALYLCASSLDRAGEQYFGPGTRLTVT.

This chain connects TRBV28 to TRBJ1-5; tentatively, D is TRBD1 (6 bases). Germline CDR1 reads MDHEN; CDR2 reads SYDVKM. The V end was cut by 1 base, the J end by 1 base, with 17 bases between. The CDR3 length is 18 residues. CDR3 loop: CASSLLSQGLGSNQPQHF. CDR3 in DNA: TGTGCCAGCAGTTTATTAAGCCAGGGGCTAGGGAGCAATCAGCCCCAGCATTTT.

The chain joins TRBV4-1 to TRBJ2-1; tentative D call: TRBD1 (5 bases). This CDR3 is 14 amino acids long. Trimming removed 1 base at V and 10 bases at J, with 14 bases between. Looked up from germline, CDR1 is MGHRA and CDR2 is YSYEKL. The DNA for the CDR3 is TGCGCCAGCAGCCAAGTGGAGCAGGGCTGGGAGCAGTTCTTC. Amino acid sequence: CASSQVEQGWEQFF.

The J gene is TRBJ2-3, the V gene TRBV5-4, with 10 bases that match TRBD1. The V gene's germline CDR1 is SGHNT and CDR2 YYREEE (reference sequence). V was pared by 7 bases and J by 4 bases, with 6 bases of the junction left unmatched. The CDR3 runs 14 residues. The CDR3 protein is CASLRQGASDTQYF. CDR3 bases: TGTGCCAGCTTGAGACAGGGGGCGTCAGATACGCAGTATTTT.

The chain has TRBV9 and TRBJ2-1, with 7 positions matching TRBD2. Germline CDR1 reads SGDLS; CDR2 reads YYNGEE. After removal of 3 bases from V and 5 bases from J, the junction contained 14 bases not matched to a gene. The CDR3 runs to 17 residues. The CDR3 loop is CASSDAGASGPHNEQFF. The DNA for the CDR3 is TGTGCCAGCAGCGACGCTGGGGCTAGCGGACCCCACAATGAGCAGTTCTTC.

The genes are TRBV27 and TRBJ1-5; TRBD1 aligns across 9 bases. Germline trimming cut 3 bases from V and 4 bases from J; bases unmatched to any gene: 7. Germline V CDR1 and CDR2: MNHEY, SMNVEV (reference sequence). This CDR3 contains 16 residues. The CDR3 reads CASSFIAGTGNQPQHF. The CDR3 region has the DNA TGTGCCAGCAGTTTCATTGCGGGGACAGGGAATCAGCCCCAGCATTTT.

This chain uses TRBV18 with TRBJ1-5; 7 bases map to TRBD1. The CDR3 runs 15 residues. The germline V gene encodes CDR1 KGHSH and CDR2 LQKENI. The V segment lost 6 bases and the J segment 6 bases; nucleotides outside the gene matches: 11. CDR3 residues: CASSPQGEQGQPQHF. The CDR3, as DNA: TGTGCCAGCTCGCCTCAGGGGGAACAGGGTCAGCCCCAGCATTTT.

The chain has TRBV9 and TRBJ2-3; perhaps TRBD2 as D (6 bases). Trimming cost V 1 base and J 0 bases, with 12 bases left between them. Germline V gives CDR1 SGDLS, CDR2 YYNGEE. This CDR3 has 16 residues. The CDR3 here is CASSVLAPTSTDTQYF. The CDR3 DNA follows: TGTGCCAGCAGCGTACTAGCGCCCACTAGCACAGATACGCAGTATTTT.

The genes are TRBV2 and TRBJ1-3; D ambiguous. V was clipped by 8 bases and J by 0 bases, with 8 bases between them. Germline CDR1 and CDR2: SNHLY and FYNNEI. The CDR3 spans 13 residues. The CDR3 is CASGGPSGNTIYF. Here the CDR3 DNA reads TGTGCCAGCGGAGGACCCTCTGGAAACACCATATATTTT.

V is TRBV3-1 (or the pseudogene TRBV3-2) and J is TRBJ1-3; tentative D call: TRBD1 (5 bases). Per germline, CDR1 LGHDT and CDR2 YNNKEL (reference sequence). V shed 4 bases and J shed 0 bases, with 13 bases lying between them. The CDR3 runs to 16 residues. In DNA form, the CDR3 reads TGTGCCAGCAGCCCGTCCCAGGGAAGCTCTGGAAACACCATATATTTT. Its translation: CASSPSQGSSGNTIYF.

As DNA, the CDR3 is TGTGCCAGCAGCCAAGAAAGAGCGGACAGCTCCTACGAGCAGTACTTC. Its translation is CASSQERADSSYEQYF. The rearrangement uses TRBV4-2 and TRBJ2-7; tentative D call: TRBD1 (6 bases). This CDR3 is 16 amino acids long. The germline gives CDR1 LGHNA, CDR2 YNFKEQ. Trimming removed 0 bases at V and 0 bases at J, with 12 bases between.

In its sample, this clone was seen a few times. This chain links TRBV11-3 with TRBJ2-7; the D is unclear. V was clipped by 3 bases and J by 6 bases, with 18 bases between them. This CDR3 comprises 15 residues. Germline V gives CDR1 SGHNT, CDR2 YENEEA. The CDR3 spells CASSFSGRQMAEQYF. CDR3 DNA sequence: TGTGCCAGCAGCTTCTCTGGGCGCCAGATGGCCGAGCAGTACTTC.

The V and J genes are TRBV5-6 and TRBJ2-7; D uncertain. The CDR3 has 13 residues. The V and J ends lost 0 bases and 3 bases respectively, with 7 bases between them. Germline loops: CDR1 SGHDT, CDR2 YYEEEE. The CDR3 spells CASSLGQNYEQYF. The CDR3 nucleotides are TGTGCCAGCAGCTTGGGCCAGAACTACGAGCAGTACTTC.

The genes are TRBV6-1 and TRBJ2-1; D is perhaps TRBD2 (5 bases). Germline V CDR1 and CDR2: MNHNS, SASEGT. The CDR3 totals 16 residues. V lost 0 bases and J lost 7, with 16 bases in between. In DNA form, the CDR3 reads TGTGCCAGCAGTGAAGCAGGAACTAGATTCCGAAATGAGCAGTTCTTC. Protein: CASSEAGTRFRNEQFF.

This chain links TRBV7-9 with TRBJ1-4; the D is unclear. V lost 8 bases and J lost 6, with 10 bases in between. CDR1 is SEHNR, CDR2 FQNEAQ, per germline (reference sequence). The CDR3 has 12 residues. The CDR3 DNA is TGTGCCAGCGGGAGCTTGGATGAAAAACTGTTTTTT. Residues: CASGSLDEKLFF.

This sequence joins TRBV11-2 and TRBJ2-3, with a possible D match to TRBD1 (6 bases). The V end lost 5 bases, the J end lost 2 bases, and 20 bases lay between the germline ends. Germline CDR1 SGHAT, CDR2 FQNNGV. The CDR3 runs to 17 residues. DNA for the CDR3: TGTGCCAGCAGCCCTGGGGGCCTGAACCTAAACACAGATACGCAGTATTTT. It yields the protein CASSPGGLNLNTDTQYF.